These 28 T cell receptor beta chains were all obtained from the same sample, sequenced in a study of blood T cells in healthy people across ages. Next came a second PCR, run for about 7 to 12 cycles, which used a sample-barcoded 5' primer along with a J-beta primer mix. TCRdb ran MiXCR on the 5' RACE reads and lists one entry per CDR3 protein. The data show 750,000 to 1,000,000 distinct CDR3 sequences, almost 30% seen once. These data are also associated with another study on T cells of mothers and their children.

The sample comprised blood. The receptor set was obtained from a woman aged 35 to 49 in good health.

V is TRBV5-1 and J is TRBJ2-1; D is undetermined. Trimming removed 3 bases from V and 2 bases from J, with 12 bases in between. CDR3 length: 15 residues. CDR1 and CDR2 (germline): SGHRS, YFSETQ. In DNA form, the CDR3 reads TGCGCCAGCAGCTCCGACTCGGCCCCCTACAATGAGCAGTTCTTC. Its translation is CASSSDSAPYNEQFF.

The V gene is TRBV7-2, the J gene TRBJ1-1; 9 bases map to TRBD1. Germline V lookup: CDR1 SGHTA, CDR2 FQGNSA. The CDR3 spans 15 residues. The V and J ends lost 5 bases and 7 bases, in that order; junction bases with no gene match: 11. Written as DNA, the CDR3 is TGTGCCAGCAGCCTTGGACAGGGGACCCTTCTTGAAGCTTTCTTT. Its translation is CASSLGQGTLLEAFF.

With respect to this clonotype: Given a much more abundant clone one base away, this may be a read error. The CDR3 DNA reads as TGTGCCAGCAGCTGGGGACAGGGGGCTCGGGGCTACACCTTC. Its protein product is CASSWGQGARGYTF. V gene TRBV7-2 combines with J gene TRBJ1-2; 12 nucleotides align to TRBD1. This CDR3 contains 14 residues. Germline V gene lookup returns CDR1 SGHTA and CDR2 FQGNSA. The V and J ends lost 4 bases and 8 bases, in that order; junction bases with no gene match: 5.

This clonotype has a count of ten or more. The chain uses TRBV27 and TRBJ2-7; TRBD2 is a possible D gene (5 bases). V lost 3 bases and J 0 bases, leaving 9 bases between the germline ends. CDR1 is MNHEY and CDR2 is SMNVEV in the germline V gene (reference sequence). This CDR3 region has 14 residues. CDR3 in amino acids: CASSFRRSSYEQYF. As DNA, the CDR3 is TGTGCCAGCAGTTTTAGGAGGAGCTCCTACGAGCAGTACTTC.

The chain joins TRBV18 to TRBJ1-4; 8 nucleotides agree with TRBD1. The CDR3 extends over 16 amino acids. Germline V lookup: CDR1 KGHSH, CDR2 LQKENI. V was clipped by 3 bases and J by 1 base; unmatched bases: 4. CDR3 in amino acids: CASSPSGGKTNEKLFF. CDR3 DNA: TGTGCCAGCTCACCGTCAGGGGGCAAAACTAATGAAAAACTGTTTTTT.

In this sample, this clonotype turned up once. Its ends do not fully match the called genes, so a read error is possible. The chain carries TRBV2 and TRBJ2-6; 7 bases are a match to TRBD1. This CDR3 comprises 14 residues. CDR1 is SNHLY and CDR2 is FYNNEI in the germline V gene. The CDR3, as DNA: TGTGCCAGCAGTGGGGGGAAGGGGGCCGACGTCCTGACTTTC. Translating gives CASSGGKGADVLTF.

There are a few counts of this clonotype. The chain recombines TRBV20-1 with TRBJ2-3; D remains unclear. CDR1 DFQATT and CDR2 SNEGSKA come from the germline V gene (reference sequence). The germline V and J ends were trimmed by 2 bases and 5 bases, with 5 bases remaining between them. This CDR3 region has 11 residues. The CDR3 region has the DNA TGCAGTGCTAGATCCGGAGATACGCAGTATTTT. Translated, it gives CSARSGDTQYF.

The gene calls are TRBV9 and TRBJ1-3; tentatively, D is TRBD1 (5 bases). Germline V CDR1 and CDR2: SGDLS, YYNGEE. Trimming removed 3 bases from V and 7 bases from J, with 23 bases in between. The CDR3 is 17 residues long. CDR3 DNA: TGTGCCAGCAGCGGGTATCTTGGGGGGGTTGGGAGCAACACCATATATTTT. It is translated as CASSGYLGGVGSNTIYF.

At least ten counts were recorded for this clonotype. The chain couples TRBV28 to TRBJ2-7; TRBD1 might be the D (6 bases). The CDR3 runs 15 residues. V lost 6 bases and J lost 0, with 15 bases in between. Germline V gene sequence: CDR1 MDHEN, CDR2 SYDVKM. CDR3 sequence (DNA): TGTGCCAGCAGCCCGAGGACAGCCACCTCCTACGAGCAGTACTTC. Protein sequence: CASSPRTATSYEQYF.

The sample holds one count of this clonotype. CDR3 loop: CASSHDRDFDEKLFF. CDR3 in DNA: TGTGCCAGCAGCCACGACAGGGACTTTGATGAAAAACTGTTTTTT. This chain joins TRBV5-5 and TRBJ1-4; 7 nucleotides align to TRBD1. The V and J ends lost 4 bases and 6 bases, in that order; junction bases with no gene match: 9. The CDR3 totals 15 residues. The germline V gene has CDR1 SGHKS and CDR2 YYEKEE (reference sequence).

Details on this clonotype: One end of the junction fails to match germline, which may point to a read error. The V and J genes are TRBV20-1 and TRBJ1-1; no clear D gene. In germline, CDR1 is DFQATT, CDR2 SNEGSKA (reference sequence). This CDR3 has 14 amino acids. This CDR3 is CSARDGGLNAEAFF. The CDR3 DNA is TGCAGTGCTAGAGATGGCGGATTGAACGCTGAAGCTTTCTTT.

There are a few counts of this clonotype. The chain joins TRBV4-1 to TRBJ2-7; TRBD2 might be the D (5 bases). V lost 3 bases to trimming and J lost 7 bases, with 25 bases between them. This CDR3 spans 17 amino acids. Germline values: CDR1 MGHRA, CDR2 YSYEKL. The CDR3 bases are TGCGCCAGCAGCCACGCCCTCCCTAGCTCGGAAAGCAATGAGCAGTACTTC. It translates to CASSHALPSSESNEQYF.

In this sample, this clonotype turned up a few times. The chain couples TRBV20-1 to TRBJ1-5; D possibly corresponds to TRBD1 (5 bases). Trimming shortened V by 5 bases and J by 5 bases, and 10 bases separated the two germline ends. Looked up from germline, CDR1 is DFQATT and CDR2 is SNEGSKA (reference sequence). The CDR3 totals 12 residues. The CDR3 loop reads CSAGAGDQPQHF. For the CDR3, the DNA is TGCAGTGCTGGTGCGGGGGATCAGCCCCAGCATTTT.

About this clonotype itself: This may arise from a read error, as a much more abundant clone is one base away. The chain is built from TRBV27 and TRBJ1-2, with TRBD1 matching over 9 bases. The CDR3 covers 15 residues. The V gene's germline CDR1 is MNHEY and CDR2 SMNVEV (reference sequence). Here the CDR3 DNA reads TGTGCCGGCAGTCCCCGGACAGGGGTGAACTATGGCTACACCTTC. Translation: CAGSPRTGVNYGYTF.

This clonotype was seen at least ten times. This chain joins TRBV29-1 and TRBJ2-7; tentatively, D is TRBD2 (6 bases). The germline V and J ends were trimmed by 3 bases and 3 bases, with 12 bases remaining between them. CDR3 length: 13 residues. CDR1 SQVTM and CDR2 ANQGSEA come from the germline V gene. CDR3 in amino acids: CSVEAGWGYEQYF. CDR3 bases: TGCAGCGTTGAGGCGGGATGGGGCTACGAGCAGTACTTC.

There are a few counts of this clonotype. The rearrangement links TRBV4-1 to TRBJ2-7; 9 nucleotides align to TRBD1. The CDR3 totals 17 residues. V lost 1 base to trimming and J lost 0 bases; unmatched junction nucleotides: 7. Looked up from germline, CDR1 is MGHRA and CDR2 is YSYEKL. CDR3 region: CASSQVYGTGSSYEQYF. CDR3 DNA: TGCGCCAGCAGCCAAGTATATGGGACAGGGAGCTCCTACGAGCAGTACTTC.

This clonotype has just a few counts. V usage is TRBV9 and J usage is TRBJ1-6; the D gene is possibly TRBD1 (5 bases). Trimming stripped 2 bases from V and 8 bases from J, with 11 bases between. CDR1 and CDR2 from the germline V gene are SGDLS and YYNGEE. CDR3 length: 14 residues. CDR3 sequence reads: CASSVGGSYSPLHF. CDR3 bases: TGTGCCAGCAGCGTGGGGGGTTCGTATTCACCCCTCCACTTT. Variable domain in full (rest from reference TRBV9 and TRBJ1-6): DSGVTQTPKHLITATGQRVTLRCSPRSGDLSVYWYQQSLDQGLQFLIQYYNGEERAKGNILERFSAQQFPDLHSELNLSSLELGDSALYFCASSVGGSYSPLHFGNGTRLTVT.

The genes are TRBV4-2 and TRBJ2-3; D perhaps matches TRBD1 (7 bases). V lost 0 bases to trimming and J lost 3 bases, with 19 bases between them. Germline loops: CDR1 LGHNA, CDR2 YNFKEQ. The CDR3 loop spans 18 amino acids. In DNA, the CDR3 is TGTGCCAGCAGCCAAGATCCCGGGACAGTTGGGGGGACAGATACGCAGTATTTT. It translates to CASSQDPGTVGGTDTQYF.

This chain connects TRBV27 to TRBJ2-1, with 8 positions matching TRBD1. The CDR3 runs to 14 residues. The V segment lost 5 bases and the J segment 9 bases; nucleotides outside the gene matches: 9. The germline gives CDR1 MNHEY, CDR2 SMNVEV (reference sequence). The CDR3 here is CASSPRTGKGEQFF. CDR3 DNA sequence: TGTGCCAGCAGTCCCAGGACAGGGAAGGGTGAGCAGTTCTTC.

The sample holds a few counts of this clonotype. The rearrangement joins TRBV11-1 to TRBJ1-4; 8 positions agree with TRBD1. This CDR3 has 17 residues. The V segment lost 5 bases and the J segment 8 bases; nucleotides outside the gene matches: 16. The germline V gene encodes CDR1 SGHAT and CDR2 FQDESV (reference sequence). The CDR3 bases are TGTGCCAGCAGCCCACCTTCTCGGACAGGGCACGGGGAAAAACTGTTTTTT. This gives the protein CASSPPSRTGHGEKLFF.

This clonotype has a count of ten or more. This chain links TRBV30 with TRBJ1-1; D is ambiguous. This CDR3 contains 12 residues. The germline V gene encodes CDR1 GTSNPN and CDR2 SVGIG (reference sequence). V lost 0 bases and J 6 bases, leaving 8 bases between the germline ends. The CDR3 spells CAWSVLDAEAFF. In DNA, the CDR3 is TGTGCCTGGAGTGTTCTGGACGCTGAAGCTTTCTTT. Full variable domain (rest looked up from reference TRBV30 and TRBJ1-1): SQTIHQWPATLVQPVGSPLSLECTVEGTSNPNLYWYRQAAGRGLQLLFYSVGIGQISSEVPQNLSASRPQDRQFILSSKKLLLSDSGFYLCAWSVLDAEAFFGQGTRLTVV.

DNA of the CDR3: TGTGCCAGCAGGATTCCAGAGGCACCCCTCCACTTT. Amino acid sequence: CASRIPEAPLHF. The J gene is TRBJ1-6, the V gene TRBV6-6; unclear D gene. The CDR3 contains 12 residues. Looked up from germline, CDR1 is MNHNY and CDR2 is SVGAGI (reference sequence). Trimming took off 6 bases at V and 11 bases at J, with 11 bases between the two ends.

This clonotype occurred a few times. This rearrangement joins TRBV29-1 to TRBJ2-7, with TRBD2 identical over 12 bases. V shed 6 bases and J 0 bases; nucleotides not matched to a gene: 3. The CDR3 consists of 14 residues. The germline CDR1 and CDR2 sequences are SQVTM and ANQGSEA. The CDR3 coding sequence is TGCAGCGTCGCGGGACTAGCGGGCTCCTACGAGCAGTACTTC. This codes for CSVAGLAGSYEQYF.

The chain employs TRBV20-1 and TRBJ2-2, with 7 bases lining up with TRBD2. The V gene end was trimmed by 0 bases and the J gene end by 0 bases; junction bases not matched to a gene: 4. The CDR3 is 16 residues long. Germline loops: CDR1 DFQATT, CDR2 SNEGSKA (reference sequence). CDR3 DNA: TGCAGTGCTAGAGATAGCCTAGCGGCGAACACCGGGGAGCTGTTTTTT. Protein product: CSARDSLAANTGELFF.

This clonotype showed up many times. The V call is TRBV28, the J call TRBJ2-1, with D hard to call. Germline CDR1 and CDR2: MDHEN and SYDVKM. V lost 1 base, J lost 6 bases, and 4 bases lay in between. The CDR3 sequence is 12 residues long. CDR3 DNA sequence: TGTGCCAGCAGTTTATTTCTCAATGAGCAGTTCTTC. Its protein is CASSLFLNEQFF.

This clonotype was counted a few times. CDR3 in amino acids: CASSPISTKTEAFF. Here the CDR3 DNA reads TGTGCCAGCAGCCCCATCTCGACTAAGACTGAAGCTTTCTTT. This chain links TRBV7-2 with TRBJ1-1; D unclear. The germline gives CDR1 SGHTA, CDR2 FQGNSA. V dropped 5 bases and J dropped 5 bases, with 15 bases sitting between them. The length of the CDR3 is 14 residues.

V and J are TRBV5-1 and TRBJ1-2; D is perhaps TRBD1 (6 bases). Trimming took off 0 bases at V and 2 bases at J, with 23 bases between the two ends. Germline assignment: CDR1 SGHRS and CDR2 YFSETQ. The CDR3 consists of 19 residues. The CDR3: CASSLDPGARGNINYGYTF. DNA for the CDR3: TGCGCCAGCAGCTTGGATCCGGGGGCGCGAGGTAATATCAACTATGGCTACACCTTC.

This sequence joins TRBV6-5 and TRBJ1-1; the D gene is possibly TRBD1 (6 bases). CDR1 is MNHEY, CDR2 SVGAGI, per germline. V dropped 6 bases and J dropped 9 bases, with 14 bases sitting between them. CDR3 length equals 12 residues. CDR3 protein: CASRTGLLKAFF. The CDR3 DNA sequence: TGTGCCAGCAGAACAGGGCTCCTGAAAGCTTTCTTT.